This T cell receptor beta chain was observed in a study of blood T cell repertoires in COVID-19. Study summary: Both acute and convalescent COVID-19 samples were obtained from the United States, Italy and Spain.

In the original processing: Nucleated cell counts were estimated from reference gene primer amplification. Sequencing was performed with immunoSEQ multiplex PCR; in TCRdb, only in-frame clones are kept and a portion is missing. V, J and clone size are taken as reported in that table, and D and trimming were inferred from the DNA itself. This sample has over 250,000 clones, with more than 90% found just once. V lost 5 bases to trimming and J lost 9 bases; unmatched junction nucleotides: 10. Per germline, CDR1 MNHEY and CDR2 SVGEGT. The CDR3 has 15 residues. Sequenced input: peripheral blood. The V gene is TRBV6-2 or TRBV6-3, the J gene TRBJ1-6, with 7 bases fitting TRBD1. This sequence was found in a person aged 18 to 30 with COVID-19, enrolled during active disease. CDR3 DNA: TGTGCCAGCAGTCAACTGACAGGGCGGTCTTCACCCCTCCACTTT. Protein product: CASSQLTGRSSPLHF.